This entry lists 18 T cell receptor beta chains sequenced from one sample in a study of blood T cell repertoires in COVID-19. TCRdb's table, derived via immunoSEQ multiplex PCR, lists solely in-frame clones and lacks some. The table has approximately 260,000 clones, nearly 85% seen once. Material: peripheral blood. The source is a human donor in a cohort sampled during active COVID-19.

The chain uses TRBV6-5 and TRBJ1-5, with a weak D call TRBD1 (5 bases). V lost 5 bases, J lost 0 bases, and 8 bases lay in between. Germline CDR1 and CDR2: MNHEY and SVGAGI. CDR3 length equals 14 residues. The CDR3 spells CASSRTISNQPQHF. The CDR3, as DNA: TGTGCCAGCAGTCGGACAATTAGCAATCAGCCCCAGCATTTT.

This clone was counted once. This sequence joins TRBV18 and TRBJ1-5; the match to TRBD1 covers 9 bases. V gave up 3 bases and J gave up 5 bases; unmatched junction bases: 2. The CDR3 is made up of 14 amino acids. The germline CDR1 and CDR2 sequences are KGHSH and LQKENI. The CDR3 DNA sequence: TGTGCCAGCTCACCGGGACAGGGTCATCAGCCCCAGCATTTT. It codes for CASSPGQGHQPQHF.

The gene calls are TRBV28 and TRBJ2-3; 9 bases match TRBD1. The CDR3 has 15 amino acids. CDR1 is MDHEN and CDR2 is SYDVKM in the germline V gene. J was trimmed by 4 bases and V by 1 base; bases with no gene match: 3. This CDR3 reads CASSLSGQGPDTQYF. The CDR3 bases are TGTGCCAGCAGTTTATCGGGACAGGGCCCAGATACGCAGTATTTT.

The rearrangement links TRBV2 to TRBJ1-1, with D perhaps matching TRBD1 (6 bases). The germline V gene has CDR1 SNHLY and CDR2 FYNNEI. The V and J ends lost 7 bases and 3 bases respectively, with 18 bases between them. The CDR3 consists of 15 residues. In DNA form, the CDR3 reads TGTGCCAGCAAGGGGGGGTTCGAGGCCGACACTGAAGCTTTCTTT. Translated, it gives CASKGGFEADTEAFF. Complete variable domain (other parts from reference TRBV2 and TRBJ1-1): EPEVTQTPSHQVTQMGQEVILRCVPISNHLYFYWYRQILGQKVEFLVSFYNNEISEKSEIFDDQFSVERPDGSNFTLKIRSTKLEDSAMYFCASKGGFEADTEAFFGQGTRLTVV.

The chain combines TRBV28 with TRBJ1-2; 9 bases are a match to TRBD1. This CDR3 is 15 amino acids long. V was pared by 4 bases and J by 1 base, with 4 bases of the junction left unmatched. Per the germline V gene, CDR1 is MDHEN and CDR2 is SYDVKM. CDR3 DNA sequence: TGTGCCAGCAGTTCTTGGGACAGGGATAACTATGGCTACACCTTC. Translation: CASSSWDRDNYGYTF.

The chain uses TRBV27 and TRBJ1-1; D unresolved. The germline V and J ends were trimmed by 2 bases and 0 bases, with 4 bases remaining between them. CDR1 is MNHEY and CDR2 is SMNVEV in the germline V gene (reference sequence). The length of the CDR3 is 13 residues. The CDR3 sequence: CASSLQMNTEAFF. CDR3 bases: TGTGCCAGCAGTTTACAAATGAACACTGAAGCTTTCTTT.

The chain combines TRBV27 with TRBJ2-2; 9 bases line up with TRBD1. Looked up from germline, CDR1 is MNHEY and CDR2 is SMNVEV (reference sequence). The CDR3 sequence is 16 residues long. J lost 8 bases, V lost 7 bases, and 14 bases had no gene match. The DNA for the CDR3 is TGTGCCAGCAAAGGACAGGGGCCTTTCCCAAGTGGGGAGCTGTTTTTT. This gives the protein CASKGQGPFPSGELFF.

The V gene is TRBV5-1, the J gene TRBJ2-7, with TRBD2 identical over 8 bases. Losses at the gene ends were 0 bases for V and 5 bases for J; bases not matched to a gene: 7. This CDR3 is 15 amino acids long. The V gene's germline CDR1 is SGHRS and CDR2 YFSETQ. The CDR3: CASSLAAGGGNEQYF. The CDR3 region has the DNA TGCGCCAGCAGCTTGGCGGCGGGAGGAGGGAACGAGCAGTACTTC.

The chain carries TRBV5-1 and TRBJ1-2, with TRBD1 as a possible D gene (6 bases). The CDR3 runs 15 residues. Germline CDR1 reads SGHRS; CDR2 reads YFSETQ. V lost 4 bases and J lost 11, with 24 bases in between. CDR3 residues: CASSAPELDRSRYTF. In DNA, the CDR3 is TGCGCCAGCAGCGCTCCCGAACTAGACAGGTCGCGGTACACCTTC.

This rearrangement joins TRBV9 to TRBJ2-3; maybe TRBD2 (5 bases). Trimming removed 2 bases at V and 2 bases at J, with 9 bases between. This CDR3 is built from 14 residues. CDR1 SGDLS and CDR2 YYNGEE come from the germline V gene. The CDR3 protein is CASSVSAPTDTQYF. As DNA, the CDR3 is TGTGCCAGCAGCGTTAGCGCCCCCACAGATACGCAGTATTTT.

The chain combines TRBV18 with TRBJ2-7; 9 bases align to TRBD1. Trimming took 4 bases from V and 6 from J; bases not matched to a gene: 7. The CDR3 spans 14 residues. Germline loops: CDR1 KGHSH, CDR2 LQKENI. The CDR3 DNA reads TGTGCCAGCTCACGAGGGACAGGGAAGACCGAGCAGTACTTC. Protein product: CASSRGTGKTEQYF.

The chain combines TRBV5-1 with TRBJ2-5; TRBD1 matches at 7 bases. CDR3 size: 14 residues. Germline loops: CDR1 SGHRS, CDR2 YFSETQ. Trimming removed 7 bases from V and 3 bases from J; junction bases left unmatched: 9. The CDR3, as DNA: TGCGCCAGCCGCCTCGGGACAGAAGAAGAGACCCAGTACTTC. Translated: CASRLGTEEETQYF.

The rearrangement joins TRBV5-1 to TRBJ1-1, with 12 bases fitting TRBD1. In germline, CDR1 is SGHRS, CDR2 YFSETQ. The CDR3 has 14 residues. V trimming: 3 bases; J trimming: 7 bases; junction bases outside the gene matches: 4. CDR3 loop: CASSWGQGADEAFF. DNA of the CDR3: TGCGCCAGCAGCTGGGGACAGGGGGCTGATGAAGCTTTCTTT.

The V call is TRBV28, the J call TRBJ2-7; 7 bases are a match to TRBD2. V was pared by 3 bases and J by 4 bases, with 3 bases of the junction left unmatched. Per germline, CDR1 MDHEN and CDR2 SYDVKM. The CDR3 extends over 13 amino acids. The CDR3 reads CASSFQRGYEQYF. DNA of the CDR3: TGTGCCAGCAGTTTCCAGCGGGGTTACGAGCAGTACTTC. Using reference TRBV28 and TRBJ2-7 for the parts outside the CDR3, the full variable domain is DVKVTQSSRYLVKRTGEKVFLECVQDMDHENMFWYRQDPGLGLRLIYFSYDVKMKEKGDIPEGYSVSREKKERFSLILESASTNQTSMYLCASSFQRGYEQYFGPGTRLTVT.

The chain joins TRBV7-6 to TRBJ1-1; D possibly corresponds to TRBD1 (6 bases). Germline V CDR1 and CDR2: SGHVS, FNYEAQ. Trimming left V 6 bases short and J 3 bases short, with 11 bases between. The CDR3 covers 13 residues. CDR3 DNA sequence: TGTGCCAGCAGTACACAGGGATACACTGAAGCTTTCTTT. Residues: CASSTQGYTEAFF.

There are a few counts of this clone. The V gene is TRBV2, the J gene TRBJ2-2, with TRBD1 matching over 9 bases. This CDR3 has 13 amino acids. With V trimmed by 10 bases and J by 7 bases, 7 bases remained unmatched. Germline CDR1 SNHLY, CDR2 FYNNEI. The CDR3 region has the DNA TGTGCCAACCGACAGGGGGAGGACGGGGAGCTGTTTTTT. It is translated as CANRQGEDGELFF.

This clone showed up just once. The CDR3, as DNA: TGTGCCAGCAGCCAAGTCCAAAACTCCTACGAGCAGTACTTC. It yields the protein CASSQVQNSYEQYF. The chain couples TRBV3-1 (or the pseudogene TRBV3-2) to TRBJ2-7, with D uncertain. This CDR3 spans 14 amino acids. Germline assignment: CDR1 LGHDT and CDR2 YNNKEL (reference sequence). V lost 1 base to trimming and J lost 0 bases, with 7 bases between them.

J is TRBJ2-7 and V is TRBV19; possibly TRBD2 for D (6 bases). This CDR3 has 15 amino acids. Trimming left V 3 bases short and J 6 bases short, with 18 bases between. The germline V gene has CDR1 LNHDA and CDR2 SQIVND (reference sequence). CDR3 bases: TGTGCCAGTAGTATTCTGGGAGGTTCCCTCCGCGAGCAGTACTTC. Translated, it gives CASSILGGSLREQYF.